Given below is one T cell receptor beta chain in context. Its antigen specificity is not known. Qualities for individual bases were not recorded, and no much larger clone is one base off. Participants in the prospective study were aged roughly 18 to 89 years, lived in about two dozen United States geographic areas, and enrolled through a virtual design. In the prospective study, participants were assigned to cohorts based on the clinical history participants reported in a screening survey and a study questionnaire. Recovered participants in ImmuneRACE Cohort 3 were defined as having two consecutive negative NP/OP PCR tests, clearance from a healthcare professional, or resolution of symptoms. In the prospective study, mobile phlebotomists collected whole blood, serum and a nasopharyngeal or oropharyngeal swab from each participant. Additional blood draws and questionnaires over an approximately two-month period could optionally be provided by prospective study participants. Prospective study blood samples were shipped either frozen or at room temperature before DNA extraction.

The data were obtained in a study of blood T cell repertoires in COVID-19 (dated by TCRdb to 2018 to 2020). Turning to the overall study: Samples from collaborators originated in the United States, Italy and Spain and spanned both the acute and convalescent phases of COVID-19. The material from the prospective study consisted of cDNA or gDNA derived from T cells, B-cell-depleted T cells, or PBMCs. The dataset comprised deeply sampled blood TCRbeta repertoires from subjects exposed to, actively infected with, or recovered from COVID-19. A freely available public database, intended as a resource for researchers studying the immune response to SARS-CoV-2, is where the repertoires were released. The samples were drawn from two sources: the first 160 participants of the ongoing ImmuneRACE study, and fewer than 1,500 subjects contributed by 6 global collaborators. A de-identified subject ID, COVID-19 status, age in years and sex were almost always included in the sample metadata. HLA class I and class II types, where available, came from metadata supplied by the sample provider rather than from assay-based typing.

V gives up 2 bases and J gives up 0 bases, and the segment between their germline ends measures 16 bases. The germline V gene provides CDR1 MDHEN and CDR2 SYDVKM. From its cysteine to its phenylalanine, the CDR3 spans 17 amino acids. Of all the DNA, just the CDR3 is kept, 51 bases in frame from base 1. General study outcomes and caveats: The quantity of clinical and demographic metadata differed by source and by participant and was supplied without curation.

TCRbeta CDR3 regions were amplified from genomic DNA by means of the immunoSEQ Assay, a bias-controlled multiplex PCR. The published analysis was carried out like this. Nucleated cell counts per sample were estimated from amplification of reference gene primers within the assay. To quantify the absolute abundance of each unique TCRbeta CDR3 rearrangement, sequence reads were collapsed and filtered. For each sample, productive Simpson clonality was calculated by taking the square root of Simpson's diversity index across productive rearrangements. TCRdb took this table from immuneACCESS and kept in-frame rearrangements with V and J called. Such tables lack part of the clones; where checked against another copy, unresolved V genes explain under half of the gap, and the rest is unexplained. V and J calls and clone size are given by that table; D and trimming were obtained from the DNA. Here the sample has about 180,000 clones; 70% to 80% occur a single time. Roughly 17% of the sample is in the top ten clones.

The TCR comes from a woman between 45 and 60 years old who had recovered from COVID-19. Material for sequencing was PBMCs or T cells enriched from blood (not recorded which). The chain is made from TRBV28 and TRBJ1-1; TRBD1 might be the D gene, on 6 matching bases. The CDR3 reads CASSLPQQSGVNTEAFF. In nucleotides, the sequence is TGTGCCAGCAGTTTACCTCAACAATCAGGGGTGAACACTGAAGCTTTCTTT.